Listed here is a single TCR beta chain. Its antigen remains unknown. Presence of unique molecular identifiers characterized the TCR beta cDNA libraries. The source material, roughly 0.9 to 11 million T cells, gave rise to roughly 0.5 million cDNA molecules. Each CDR3 protein is one row after TCRdb ran MiXCR on the PCR reads. In the table there are approximately 730,000 distinct CDR3 sequences, under 60% of which are singletons. The data were obtained in a study of post-analysis software for immune sequencing data. Study-level points and caveats: Strong co-clustering by F measure was seen for same-batch samples. Controls significantly exceeded multiple sclerosis patients in normalized Chao1 diversity. About five TRBV segments occurring more often in patients than controls included TRBV5-6, TRBV5-1 and TRBV20-1.

With V trimmed by 6 bases and J by 8 bases, 13 bases remained unmatched. CDR1 is MNHEY, CDR2 SVGEGT, per germline. The CDR3 spans 17 residues. Sample: blood. The TCR originated in a girl between 5 and 17 years old with multiple sclerosis. This rearrangement joins TRBV6-2 or TRBV6-3 to TRBJ2-1; 13 nucleotides align to TRBD2. CDR3 sequence (DNA): TGTGCCAGCAGCCGCGGGACTAGCGGGACCTGGGCCCATGAGCAGTTCTTC. Protein: CASSRGTSGTWAHEQFF.